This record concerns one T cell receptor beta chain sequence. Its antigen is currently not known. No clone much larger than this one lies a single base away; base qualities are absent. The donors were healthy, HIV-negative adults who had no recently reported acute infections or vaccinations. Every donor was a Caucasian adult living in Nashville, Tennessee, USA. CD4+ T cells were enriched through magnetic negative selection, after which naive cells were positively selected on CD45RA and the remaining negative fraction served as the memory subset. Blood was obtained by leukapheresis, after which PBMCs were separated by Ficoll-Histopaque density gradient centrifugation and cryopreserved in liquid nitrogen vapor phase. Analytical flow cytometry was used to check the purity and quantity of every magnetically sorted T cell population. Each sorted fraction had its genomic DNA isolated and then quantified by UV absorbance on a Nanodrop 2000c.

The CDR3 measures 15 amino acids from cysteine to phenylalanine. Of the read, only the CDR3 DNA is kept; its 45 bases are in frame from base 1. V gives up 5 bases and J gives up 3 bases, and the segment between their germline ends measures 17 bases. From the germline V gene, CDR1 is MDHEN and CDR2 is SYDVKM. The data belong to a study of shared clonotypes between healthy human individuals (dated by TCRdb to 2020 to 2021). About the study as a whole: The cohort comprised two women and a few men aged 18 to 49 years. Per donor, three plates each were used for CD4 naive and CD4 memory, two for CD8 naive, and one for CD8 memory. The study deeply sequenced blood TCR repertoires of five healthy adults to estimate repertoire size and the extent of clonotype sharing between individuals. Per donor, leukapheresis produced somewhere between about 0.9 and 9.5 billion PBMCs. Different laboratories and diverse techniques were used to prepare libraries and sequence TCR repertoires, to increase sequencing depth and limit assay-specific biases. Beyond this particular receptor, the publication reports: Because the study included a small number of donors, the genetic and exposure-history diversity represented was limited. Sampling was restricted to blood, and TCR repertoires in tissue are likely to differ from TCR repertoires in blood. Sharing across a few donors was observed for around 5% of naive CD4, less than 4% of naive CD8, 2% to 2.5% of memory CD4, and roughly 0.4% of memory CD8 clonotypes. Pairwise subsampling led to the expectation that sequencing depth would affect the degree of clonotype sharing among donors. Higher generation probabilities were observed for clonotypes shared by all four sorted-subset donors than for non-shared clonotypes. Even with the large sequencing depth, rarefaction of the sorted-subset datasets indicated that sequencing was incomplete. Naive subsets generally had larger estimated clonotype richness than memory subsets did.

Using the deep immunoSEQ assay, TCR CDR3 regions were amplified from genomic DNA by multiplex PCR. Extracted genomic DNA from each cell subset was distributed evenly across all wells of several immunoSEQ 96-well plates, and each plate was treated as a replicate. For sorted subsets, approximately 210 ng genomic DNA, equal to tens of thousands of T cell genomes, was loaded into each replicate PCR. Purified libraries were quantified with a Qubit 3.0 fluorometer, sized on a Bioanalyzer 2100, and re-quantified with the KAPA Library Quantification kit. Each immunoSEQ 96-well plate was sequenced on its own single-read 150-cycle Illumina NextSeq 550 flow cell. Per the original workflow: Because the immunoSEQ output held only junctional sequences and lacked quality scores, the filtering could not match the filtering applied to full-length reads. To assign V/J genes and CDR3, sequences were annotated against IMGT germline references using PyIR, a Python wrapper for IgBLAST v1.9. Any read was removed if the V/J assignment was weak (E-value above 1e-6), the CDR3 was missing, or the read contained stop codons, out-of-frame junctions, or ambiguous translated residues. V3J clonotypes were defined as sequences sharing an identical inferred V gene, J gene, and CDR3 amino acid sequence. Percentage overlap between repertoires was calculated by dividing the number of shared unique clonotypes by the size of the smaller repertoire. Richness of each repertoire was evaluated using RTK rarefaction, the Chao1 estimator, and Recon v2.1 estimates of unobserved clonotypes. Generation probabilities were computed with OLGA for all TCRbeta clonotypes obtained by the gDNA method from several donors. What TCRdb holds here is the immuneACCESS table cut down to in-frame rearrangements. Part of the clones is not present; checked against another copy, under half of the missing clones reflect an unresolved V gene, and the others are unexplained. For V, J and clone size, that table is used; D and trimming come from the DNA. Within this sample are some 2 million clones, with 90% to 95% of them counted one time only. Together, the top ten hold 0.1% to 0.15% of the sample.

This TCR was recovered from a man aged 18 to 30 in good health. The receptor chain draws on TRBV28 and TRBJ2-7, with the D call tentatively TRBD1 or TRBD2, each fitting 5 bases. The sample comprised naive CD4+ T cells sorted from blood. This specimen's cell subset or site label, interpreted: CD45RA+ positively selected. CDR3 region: CASSPRSFGGYEQYF. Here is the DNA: TGTGCCAGCAGTCCGCGGTCCTTTGGGGGCTACGAGCAGTACTTC.